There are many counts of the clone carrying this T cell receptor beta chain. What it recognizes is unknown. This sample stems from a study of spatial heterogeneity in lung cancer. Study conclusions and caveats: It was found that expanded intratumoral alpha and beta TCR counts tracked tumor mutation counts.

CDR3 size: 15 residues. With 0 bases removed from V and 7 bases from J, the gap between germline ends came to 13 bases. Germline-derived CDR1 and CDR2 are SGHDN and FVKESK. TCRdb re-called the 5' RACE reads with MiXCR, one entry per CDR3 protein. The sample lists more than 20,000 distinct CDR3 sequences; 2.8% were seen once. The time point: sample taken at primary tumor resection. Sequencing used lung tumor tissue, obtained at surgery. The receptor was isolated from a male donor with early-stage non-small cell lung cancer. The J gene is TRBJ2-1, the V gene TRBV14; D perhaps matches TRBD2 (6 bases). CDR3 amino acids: CASSQELASSNEQFF. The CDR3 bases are TGTGCCAGCAGCCAAGAACTAGCAAGTTCTAATGAGCAGTTCTTC.